This is a list of T cell receptor beta chains from one sample in a study of blood T cell repertoires in COVID-19. Produced via immunoSEQ multiplex PCR; TCRdb's table is partial and in-frame only. The sample records roughly 230,000 clones, roughly 80% being singletons. What was sequenced was peripheral blood. All receptors come from a woman between 50 and 59 years old with acute or convalescent COVID-19. Both conserved end residues are part of each CDR3. Fields, in order: D gene, clone size, J gene, V gene, CDR3 protein, CDR3 DNA. D genes are given only for firm matches. Clone size is not always given. Where it is, it says once, few, many or a class for expanded clones.

D gene: TRBD1
clone size: NA
J gene: TRBJ1-1
V gene: TRBV4-2
CDR3 protein: CASSQPKEQGAIHTEAFF
CDR3 DNA: TGTGCCAGCAGCCAACCCAAGGAGCAGGGGGCGATTCACACTGAAGCTTTCTTT

D gene: NA
clone size: NA
J gene: TRBJ1-3
V gene: TRBV4-1
CDR3 protein: CASSQGAGGNTIYF
CDR3 DNA: TGCGCCAGCAGCCAGGGGGCCGGTGGAAACACCATATATTTT

D gene: NA
clone size: NA
J gene: TRBJ2-2
V gene: TRBV11-3
CDR3 protein: CAGSYWTLREILNTGELFF
CDR3 DNA: TGTGCCGGCAGCTACTGGACTTTGCGGGAAATTTTAAACACCGGGGAGCTGTTTTTT

D gene: TRBD2
clone size: NA
J gene: TRBJ2-7
V gene: TRBV18
CDR3 protein: CASSPSGGGGPTYEQYF
CDR3 DNA: TGTGCCAGCTCACCCTCCGGCGGGGGAGGGCCTACCTACGAGCAGTACTTC

D gene: TRBD1
clone size: NA
J gene: TRBJ2-7
V gene: TRBV3-1/TRBV3-2
CDR3 protein: CASETGRPEQYF
CDR3 DNA: TGTGCCAGCGAGACAGGGCGCCCCGAGCAGTACTTC

D gene: TRBD2
clone size: NA
J gene: TRBJ2-2
V gene: TRBV7-3
CDR3 protein: CASSRSGGSTGELFF
CDR3 DNA: TGTGCCAGCAGCCGCAGCGGGGGTAGCACCGGGGAGCTGTTTTTT

D gene: TRBD2
clone size: NA
J gene: TRBJ2-7
V gene: TRBV11-2
CDR3 protein: CASSLDEAGGIYEQYF
CDR3 DNA: TGTGCCAGCAGCTTAGATGAAGCGGGGGGCATCTACGAGCAGTACTTC

D gene: NA
clone size: NA
J gene: TRBJ2-7
V gene: TRBV12-2
CDR3 protein: CASRLRGGDSSYEQYF
CDR3 DNA: TGTGCAAGTCGCTTACGGGGGGGTGACAGTTCCTACGAGCAGTACTTC

D gene: TRBD1
clone size: NA
J gene: TRBJ1-6
V gene: TRBV4-1
CDR3 protein: CASSFEPGQINSPLHF
CDR3 DNA: TGCGCCAGCAGCTTTGAACCGGGACAGATTAATTCACCCCTCCACTTT

D gene: NA
clone size: NA
J gene: TRBJ1-5
V gene: TRBV28
CDR3 protein: CASSHQGGGNQPQHF
CDR3 DNA: TGTGCCAGCAGTCATCAGGGAGGGGGCAATCAGCCCCAGCATTTT

D gene: TRBD1
clone size: few
J gene: TRBJ2-7
V gene: TRBV6-5
CDR3 protein: CASRNRSDRGNEQYF
CDR3 DNA: TGTGCCAGCAGAAACCGAAGCGACAGGGGCAACGAGCAGTACTTC

D gene: NA
clone size: NA
J gene: TRBJ2-2
V gene: TRBV18
CDR3 protein: CASSEQDNTGELFF
CDR3 DNA: TGTGCCAGCTCAGAGCAGGATAACACCGGGGAGCTGTTTTTT

D gene: NA
clone size: NA
J gene: TRBJ1-1
V gene: TRBV29-1
CDR3 protein: CSVDSDTMNTEAFF
CDR3 DNA: TGCAGCGTTGATTCGGACACCATGAACACTGAAGCTTTCTTT

D gene: NA
clone size: NA
J gene: TRBJ2-6
V gene: TRBV27
CDR3 protein: CASSLAVGANVLTF
CDR3 DNA: TGTGCCAGCAGTTTAGCAGTCGGGGCCAACGTCCTGACTTTC

D gene: NA
clone size: NA
J gene: TRBJ1-2
V gene: TRBV5-6
CDR3 protein: CASSLVQNYGYTF
CDR3 DNA: TGTGCCAGCAGCTTGGTACAAAACTATGGCTACACCTTC

D gene: TRBD2
clone size: NA
J gene: TRBJ2-1
V gene: TRBV5-1
CDR3 protein: CASSLPAGGGGEQFF
CDR3 DNA: TGCGCCAGCAGCTTGCCAGCGGGAGGGGGCGGTGAGCAGTTCTTC

D gene: TRBD1
clone size: few
J gene: TRBJ2-7
V gene: TRBV4-1
CDR3 protein: CASSAGGRLWGQYF
CDR3 DNA: TGCGCCAGCAGCGCAGGGGGTCGATTGTGGGGGCAGTACTTC

D gene: TRBD2
clone size: NA
J gene: TRBJ2-7
V gene: TRBV20-1
CDR3 protein: CSASSSGSYEQYF
CDR3 DNA: TGCAGTGCTAGTTCTAGCGGGTCCTACGAGCAGTACTTC

D gene: TRBD1
clone size: NA
J gene: TRBJ1-1
V gene: TRBV7-9
CDR3 protein: CATRQGMNTEAFF
CDR3 DNA: TGTGCCACACGACAGGGGATGAACACTGAAGCTTTCTTT

D gene: NA
clone size: NA
J gene: TRBJ2-7
V gene: TRBV21-1
CDR3 protein: CASSGGVYEQYF
CDR3 DNA: TGTGCCAGCAGCGGGGGGGTCTACGAGCAGTACTTC

D gene: NA
clone size: NA
J gene: TRBJ2-1
V gene: TRBV4-2
CDR3 protein: CASSQTGTPGYNEQFF
CDR3 DNA: TGTGCCAGCAGCCAAACCGGGACTCCCGGCTACAATGAGCAGTTCTTC

D gene: TRBD1
clone size: NA
J gene: TRBJ2-5
V gene: TRBV28
CDR3 protein: CASSHRQGAGETQYF
CDR3 DNA: TGTGCCAGCAGTCACAGACAGGGGGCCGGAGAGACCCAGTACTTC

D gene: TRBD1
clone size: NA
J gene: TRBJ1-1
V gene: TRBV6-5
CDR3 protein: CASSSDRMNTEAFF
CDR3 DNA: TGTGCCAGCAGTTCGGACAGGATGAACACTGAAGCTTTCTTT

D gene: NA
clone size: NA
J gene: TRBJ2-7
V gene: TRBV11-2
CDR3 protein: CASSFTSYEQYF
CDR3 DNA: TGTGCCAGCAGCTTCACATCCTACGAGCAGTACTTC